This TCR beta chain was identified in a study of T cells in women clearing cervical HPV infection. Study background: Controls were women whose single incident HPV16 infection cleared within 12 months without precancer or cancer. Study-level points and caveats: CIN3+ cases had significantly higher TCR repertoire richness than controls, but evenness did not differ.

All participants had a single incident cervical HPV16 infection, and prevalent HPV16 infections were excluded. As regards this clone: Its antigen is still unknown. The sequenced fragment ends 3 residues before the CDR3 boundary, so the rest is inferred from the germline J gene.

Data came from immunoSEQ multiplex PCR; TCRdb stores just in-frame clones and leaves some out. This listing includes around 20,000 clones. Trimming took 3 bases from V and 6 from J, leaving 13 bases between them. The CDR3 covers 14 residues. Germline CDR1 SGHAT, CDR2 FQNNGV. Sequenced sample: blood buffy coat. This receptor was taken from a woman aged 18 to 75 with a cervical HPV16 infection that either progressed to CIN3+ or cleared (not recorded which). V gene TRBV11-2 combines with J gene TRBJ2-3; no firm D call. The CDR3 here is CASSFSEVRDTQYF. The sequenced CDR3 bases are TGTGCCAGCAGCTTCAGCGAGGTACGCGATACG.